Described below is a single TCR beta chain sequence and its context. The entry originates in a study of blood T cell dynamics during melanoma immunotherapy. The table came from immunoSEQ multiplex PCR; TCRdb's copy has only in-frame clones and leaves some out. The repertoire includes around 13,000 clones, 70% to 85% of them detected once, and roughly 9% sits in the top ten. Time point denoted: pre-treatment baseline. The CDR3 loop spans 11 amino acids. The V end was cut by 5 bases, the J end by 7 bases, with 11 bases between. CDR1 and CDR2 (germline): SQVTM, ANQGSEA. The chain uses TRBV29-1 and TRBJ1-1, with D perhaps TRBD1 (5 bases). This clonotype originated in a human donor with melanoma. Sequencing was performed on blood, taken from a patient treated with checkpoint blockade. CDR3 protein: CSVLNRYEAFF. In DNA, the CDR3 is TGCAGCGTTCTAAACAGGTATGAAGCTTTCTTT.